This section outlines one T cell receptor (beta chain) sequence together with its context. The data belong to a study of OX40 agonist ivuxolimab in advanced cancers. Measured with immunoSEQ multiplex PCR; TCRdb has only the in-frame clones, and not every one. The repertoire includes some 73,000 clones, over 80% of them detected once, and roughly 9.7% sits in the top ten. The CDR3 length is 14 residues. V lost 0 bases, J lost 3 bases, and 9 bases lay in between. CDR1 and CDR2 (germline): SGDLS, YYNGEE. The chain uses TRBV9 and TRBJ1-1, with D possibly matching TRBD1 (6 bases). The specimen comprised CD4+ or CD8+ T cells sorted from blood, sampled in a trial of the OX40 agonist ivuxolimab. The TCR sequence derives from an adult with an advanced solid tumor such as melanoma, head and neck, liver or kidney cancer. The DNA for the CDR3 is TGTGCCAGCAGCGTAGCGAAGGGGGACACTGAAGCTTTCTTT. Translated: CASSVAKGDTEAFF.